The following is a TCR beta chain sequence with its context. What it binds is not known. The assay was immunoSEQ multiplex PCR, and TCRdb's table has in-frame clones only and misses some. The sample contains more than 95,000 clones, roughly 84% of which appear only once. The sample comes from a study of graft-versus-host responses after intestinal transplantation. Study-wide findings and caveats: Association was observed between peak circulating GvH clone levels and early post-transplant HvG declines. Detection of GvH clones occurred in recipient marrow, and some had their first appearance in ileum or blood.

The CDR3 covers 11 residues. Trimming left V 4 bases short and J 2 bases short, with 1 base between. CDR1 is MNHNS and CDR2 is SASEGT in the germline V gene. The V gene is TRBV6-1, the J gene TRBJ2-3; no clear D. The source is a human donor who received an intestinal transplant. Sample: unstimulated CD4+ T cells sorted from spleen or lymph node cells, taken before intestinal transplant. CDR3 coding DNA: TGTGCCAGCAGTGTCACAGATACGCAGTATTTT. This sequence encodes CASSVTDTQYF.